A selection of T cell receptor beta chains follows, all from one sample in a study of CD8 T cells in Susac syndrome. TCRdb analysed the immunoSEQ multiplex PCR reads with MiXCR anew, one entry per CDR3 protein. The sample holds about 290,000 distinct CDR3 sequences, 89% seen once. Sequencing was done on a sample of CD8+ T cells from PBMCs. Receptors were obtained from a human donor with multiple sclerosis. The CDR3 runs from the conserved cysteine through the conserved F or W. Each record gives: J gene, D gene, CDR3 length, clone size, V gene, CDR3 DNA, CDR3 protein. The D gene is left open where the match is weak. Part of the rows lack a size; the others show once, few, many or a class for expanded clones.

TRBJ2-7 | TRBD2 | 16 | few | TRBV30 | TGTGCCTGGAGTGTAGGACTAGCGGGAGGTTCAGGCGAGCAGTACTTC | CAWSVGLAGGSGEQYF
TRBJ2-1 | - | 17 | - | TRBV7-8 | TGTGCCAGCAGCTGGAGGGGACCAGCGGACTCCTACAATGAGCAGTTCTTC | CASSWRGPADSYNEQFF
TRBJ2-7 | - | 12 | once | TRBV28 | TGTGCCAGCAGTCGACAGCAGTACGAGCAGTACTTC | CASSRQQYEQYF
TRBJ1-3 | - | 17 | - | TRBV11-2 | TGTGCCAGCAGCTTAGATAGTTGGCTGTTCTCTGGAAACACCATATATTTT | CASSLDSWLFSGNTIYF
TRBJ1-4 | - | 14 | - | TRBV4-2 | TGTGCCAGCAGCCAAGGAGGGGATGCTGAAAAACTGTTTTTT | CASSQGGDAEKLFF
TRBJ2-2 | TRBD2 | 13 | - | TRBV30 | TGTGCCTGGAAAACTAGCGGCACCGGGGAGCTGTTTTTT | CAWKTSGTGELFF
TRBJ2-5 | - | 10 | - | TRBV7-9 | TGTGCCAGCAGCTTGCAGACCCAGTACTTC | CASSLQTQYF
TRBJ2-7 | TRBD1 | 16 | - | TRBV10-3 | TGTGCCATCAGTGAGGGGGGACAGCGCCCTTCCTACGAGCAGTACTTC | CAISEGGQRPSYEQYF
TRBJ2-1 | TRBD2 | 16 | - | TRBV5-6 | TGTGCCAGCAGCTTGGCCCGGCGGGGGGGCCTCTTTGAGCAGTTCTTC | CASSLARRGGLFEQFF
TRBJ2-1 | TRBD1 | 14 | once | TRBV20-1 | TGCAGTGCTAGAGGTCAGGACAGGGAATATGAGCAGTTCTTC | CSARGQDREYEQFF
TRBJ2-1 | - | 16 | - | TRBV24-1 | TGTGCCACCAGTGACCACAGCCTAGGCTCCTACAATGAGCAGTTCTTC | CATSDHSLGSYNEQFF
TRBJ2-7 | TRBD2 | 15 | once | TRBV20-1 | TGCAGTGCTAGATTGGAGACTAGCGCCTCCTACGAGCAGTACTTC | CSARLETSASYEQYF
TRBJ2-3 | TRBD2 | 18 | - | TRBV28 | TGTGCCAGCAGTCTCACTGCGACTAGCGGAGGGGGTACAGATACGCAGTATTTT | CASSLTATSGGGTDTQYF
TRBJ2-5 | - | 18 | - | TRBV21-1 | TGTGCCAGCAGCAAAAGGATGAGGGGGCAGAGATTTTGGGAGACCCAGTACTTC | CASSKRMRGQRFWETQYF
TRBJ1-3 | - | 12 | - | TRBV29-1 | TGCAGCGTTGTAAAGGCTGGAAACACCATATATTTT | CSVVKAGNTIYF
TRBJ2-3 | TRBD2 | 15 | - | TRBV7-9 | TGTGCCAGCAGCACCTTAGCGGGGCGCACAGATACGCAGTATTTT | CASSTLAGRTDTQYF
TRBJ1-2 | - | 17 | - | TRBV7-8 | TGTGCCAGCAGCTTAGTTCGGCTCGAACATGAAGCTAGCGGCTACACCTTC | CASSLVRLEHEASGYTF
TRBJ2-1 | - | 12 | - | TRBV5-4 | TGTGCCAGCAGCTTGGAGGGGAGGTGGCAGTTCTTC | CASSLEGRWQFF
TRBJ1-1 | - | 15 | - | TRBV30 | TGTGCCTGGATCCATCTACTAGGCCCCAACACTGAAGCTTTCTTT | CAWIHLLGPNTEAFF
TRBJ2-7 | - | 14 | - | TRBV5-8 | TGTGCCAGCAGCCAGAGGGTACAGGACTACGAGCAGTACTTC | CASSQRVQDYEQYF
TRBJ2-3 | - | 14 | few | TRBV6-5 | TGTGCCAGCAGTACCGGACTCGGGACAGATACGCAGTATTTT | CASSTGLGTDTQYF
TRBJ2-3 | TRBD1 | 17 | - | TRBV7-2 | TGTGCCAGCAGCTTAGTAACAGGGGCCCAAGTCGCAGATACGCAGTATTTT | CASSLVTGAQVADTQYF
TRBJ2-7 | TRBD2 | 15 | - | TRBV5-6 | TGTGCCAGCAGCACCACCGGGACTAGCGGCTACGAGCAGTACTTC | CASSTTGTSGYEQYF
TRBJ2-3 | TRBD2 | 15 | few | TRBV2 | TGTGCCAGCAGTGACGGGGGGGGAACTCCGGATACGCAGTATTTT | CASSDGGGTPDTQYF
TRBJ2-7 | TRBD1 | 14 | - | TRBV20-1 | TGCAGTGCTAGAGACCCGGGACAGGGTTACGAGCAGTACTTC | CSARDPGQGYEQYF
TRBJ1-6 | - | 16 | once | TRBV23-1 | TGCGCCAGCAGCCGTTGGGAGACACGGGGAAATTCACCCCTCCACTTT | CASSRWETRGNSPLHF
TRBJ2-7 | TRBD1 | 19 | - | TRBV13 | TGTGCCAGCAGCTTACTGATCTCGACAGGGACGACGCTTCCCTACGAGCAGTACTTC | CASSLLISTGTTLPYEQYF
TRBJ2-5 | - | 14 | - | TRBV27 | TGTGCCAGCGGACTGGGGGTTGGCCAAGAGACCCAGTACTTC | CASGLGVGQETQYF
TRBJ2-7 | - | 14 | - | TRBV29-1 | TGCAGCGTTGAAGATCCAGGGGCAGCCTACGAGCAGTACTTC | CSVEDPGAAYEQYF
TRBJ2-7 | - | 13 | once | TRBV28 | TGTGCCACGCGGACAGCCCCCTCCTACGAGCAGTACTTC | CATRTAPSYEQYF
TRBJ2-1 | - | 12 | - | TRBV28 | TGTGCCAGCAGCTCGGTGGGGGATGAGCAGTTCTTC | CASSSVGDEQFF
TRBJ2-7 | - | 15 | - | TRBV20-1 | TGCAGTGCTAGTCCTTCCGACATGATGACCTACGAGCAGTACTTC | CSASPSDMMTYEQYF
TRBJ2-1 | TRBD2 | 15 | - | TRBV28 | TGTGCCAGCAGGCTGACTAGCGGGAATTACAATGAGCAGTTCTTC | CASRLTSGNYNEQFF
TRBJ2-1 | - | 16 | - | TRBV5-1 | TGCGCCAGCAGCTTGGGGGGCACGAGCTCCTACAATGAGCAGTTCTTC | CASSLGGTSSYNEQFF
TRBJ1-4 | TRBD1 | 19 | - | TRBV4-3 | TGCGCCAGCAGCCAAGATTTCCCTCTCCGGGACAGGGTTGAGGAAAAACTGTTTTTT | CASSQDFPLRDRVEEKLFF
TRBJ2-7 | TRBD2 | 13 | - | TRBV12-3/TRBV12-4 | TGTGCCAGCAGAGAAAGCGGGAGCCCCGAGCAGTACTTC | CASRESGSPEQYF
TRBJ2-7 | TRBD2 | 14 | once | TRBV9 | TGTGCCAGCAGCGAGGGGACTAGCGAACACGAGCAGTACTTC | CASSEGTSEHEQYF
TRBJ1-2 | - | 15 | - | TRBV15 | TGTGCCACCAGTTACGAGAGGGCAGCAAACTATGGCTACACCTTC | CATSYERAANYGYTF
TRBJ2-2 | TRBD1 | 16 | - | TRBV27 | TGTGCCAGCAGTGCCCCGGGACAGGCGAACACCGGGGAGCTGTTTTTT | CASSAPGQANTGELFF
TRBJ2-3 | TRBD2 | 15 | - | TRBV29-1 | TGCAGCGTTCAAGGGCTAGCGGGAGTAACAGATACGCAGTATTTT | CSVQGLAGVTDTQYF
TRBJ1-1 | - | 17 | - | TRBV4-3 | TGCGCCAGCAGCCAAGATCCGGCAGGGACCGCGGACACTGAAGCTTTCTTT | CASSQDPAGTADTEAFF
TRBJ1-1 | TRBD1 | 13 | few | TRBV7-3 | TGTGCCAGCAGTTCGGGACAGACGACTGAAGCTTTCTTT | CASSSGQTTEAFF